This passage covers 24 T cell receptor beta chains from one sample sequenced in a study of shared clonotypes between healthy human individuals. Generated by immunoSEQ multiplex PCR, the TCRdb table keeps only in-frame clones and is missing some. The data contain 950,000 to 1,100,000 clones, about 80% of them singletons. Input material: memory CD4+ T cells from PBMCs. This sample's subset: CD45RA-negative fraction. The receptors here all came from a man between 18 and 35 years old in good health. Some clones in this sample may be carry-over from other donors' samples.

The chain links TRBV28 to TRBJ2-2; 7 bases agree with TRBD2. CDR1 and CDR2 from the germline V gene are MDHEN and SYDVKM. The V and J ends lost 6 bases and 8 bases, in that order; junction bases with no gene match: 12. The CDR3 has 15 residues. CDR3 DNA: TGTGCCAGCAGCATAACCAACGGGGGGATAGGGGAGCTGTTTTTT. Encoded protein: CASSITNGGIGELFF. Full variable domain (outside the CDR3, taken from reference TRBV28 and TRBJ2-2): DVKVTQSSRYLVKRTGEKVFLECVQDMDHENMFWYRQDPGLGLRLIYFSYDVKMKEKGDIPEGYSVSREKKERFSLILESASTNQTSMYLCASSITNGGIGELFFGEGSRLTVL.

In regard to this clone: Other nucleotide sequences in the sample specify the same CDR3. The chain is built from TRBV4-3 and TRBJ2-3; D gene ambiguous. V was cut by 1 base and J by 3 bases, with 8 bases left in between. CDR3 length equals 14 residues. Germline V lookup: CDR1 LGHNA, CDR2 YSLEER. In nucleotides, the CDR3 is TGCGCCAGCAGCCAAGGACTGACTACAGATACGCAGTATTTT. Protein sequence: CASSQGLTTDTQYF.

This clone was counted a single time. This chain uses TRBV7-3 with TRBJ2-2, with D tentatively TRBD1 (7 bases). The CDR3 consists of 14 residues. The ends were cut back, 5 bases at V and 6 bases at J, with 13 bases in the middle. The germline CDR1 and CDR2 sequences are SGHTA and FQGTGA. The CDR3 spells CASSVQGGSGELFF. CDR3 bases: TGTGCCAGCAGCGTCCAGGGGGGCTCCGGGGAGCTGTTTTTT.

The DNA of the CDR3 is TGTGCCAGCAGCTTAAACGGACGGTCGGATGAGCAGTTCTTC. It codes for CASSLNGRSDEQFF. The chain is built from TRBV7-3 and TRBJ2-1; unclear D gene. Germline CDR1 reads SGHTA; CDR2 reads FQGTGA. The CDR3 is 14 residues long. V was pared by 1 base and J by 8 bases, with 12 bases between.

The chain uses TRBV9 and TRBJ1-2; 10 bases line up with TRBD1. From germline, CDR1 is SGDLS and CDR2 YYNGEE. V shed 4 bases and J 0 bases; nucleotides not matched to a gene: 9. The CDR3 length is 17 residues. CDR3 DNA sequence: TGTGCCAGCAGCTACCGGGACAGGGGACTAGCTAACTATGGCTACACCTTC. Translated, it gives CASSYRDRGLANYGYTF.

The chain employs TRBV5-1 and TRBJ2-1; 8 nucleotides align to TRBD2. This CDR3 comprises 17 residues. The ends lost 4 bases at V and 0 bases at J; junction bases unmatched: 9. Germline V CDR1 and CDR2: SGHRS, YFSETQ. DNA of the CDR3: TGCGCCAGCAGCCCCCGGGGGGGGCCTAGCTCCTACAATGAGCAGTTCTTC. Amino acid sequence: CASSPRGGPSSYNEQFF.

This clone has at least ten counts. This chain links TRBV7-3 with TRBJ1-1; no clear D gene. The germline V gene has CDR1 SGHTA and CDR2 FQGTGA. The length of the CDR3 is 13 residues. With 1 base removed from V and 1 base from J, the gap between germline ends came to 4 bases. The DNA for the CDR3 is TGTGCCAGCAGCTTAATGAAGAACACTGAAGCTTTCTTT. Encoded protein: CASSLMKNTEAFF.

The chain has TRBV6-1 and TRBJ2-5, with D unclear. This CDR3 has 14 residues. Germline CDR1 and CDR2: MNHNS and SASEGT. V was trimmed by 1 base and J by 5 bases, leaving 11 bases between them. CDR3 sequence: CASSEEGVRETQYF. Written as DNA, the CDR3 is TGTGCCAGCAGTGAAGAGGGTGTGAGGGAGACCCAGTACTTC.

About this clone: The sample contains more than one DNA sequence encoding this CDR3. V and J are TRBV4-1 and TRBJ1-4; the D is unclear. This CDR3 region has 14 residues. The ends were cut back, 4 bases at V and 2 bases at J, with 8 bases in the middle. From germline, CDR1 is MGHRA and CDR2 YSYEKL. The DNA of the CDR3 is TGCGCCAGCAGCCTTGGCGAGACTAATGAAAAACTGTTTTTT. It specifies CASSLGETNEKLFF.

The V call is TRBV2, the J call TRBJ1-5; D might be TRBD1 (5 bases). The germline V gene encodes CDR1 SNHLY and CDR2 FYNNEI. The CDR3 runs to 14 residues. Trimming removed 6 bases at V and 2 bases at J, with 11 bases between. The CDR3 reads CASRGTVGNQPQHF. The CDR3 DNA reads as TGTGCCAGCAGGGGGACGGTTGGCAATCAGCCCCAGCATTTT.

The genes are TRBV18 and TRBJ1-4; 7 bases fit TRBD1. Germline CDR1 is KGHSH and CDR2 is LQKENI. J gave up 0 bases and V 4 bases, and 5 bases lay outside the gene matches. The CDR3 contains 16 residues. CDR3 in amino acids: CASSRGTASTNEKLFF. The CDR3 coding sequence is TGTGCCAGCTCACGCGGGACAGCTTCAACTAATGAAAAACTGTTTTTT.

V usage is TRBV7-9 and J usage is TRBJ1-2, with 8 nucleotides matching TRBD1. Germline trimming cut 6 bases from V and 8 bases from J; bases unmatched to any gene: 8. The CDR3 covers 13 residues. CDR1 is SEHNR, CDR2 FQNEAQ, per germline (reference sequence). CDR3 DNA: TGTGCCAGCAGAGCCGGACAGGGTGACGGCTACACCTTC. Translation: CASRAGQGDGYTF. The full variable domain, completed using reference TRBV7-9 and TRBJ1-2, is DTGVSQNPRHKITKRGQNVTFRCDPISEHNRLYWYRQTLGQGPEFLTYFQNEAQLEKSRLLSDRFSAERPKGSFSTLEIQRTEQGDSAMYLCASRAGQGDGYTFGSGTRLTVV.

V is TRBV2 and J is TRBJ2-7; 8 bases are a match to TRBD1. The CDR3 is 14 amino acids. CDR1 SNHLY and CDR2 FYNNEI come from the germline V gene. After removal of 6 bases from V and 4 bases from J, the junction contained 8 bases not matched to a gene. In DNA, the CDR3 is TGTGCCAGCAGCTACAGGGGGAATGGGTACGAGCAGTACTTC. Translating it yields CASSYRGNGYEQYF. Full variable domain (remainder filled in from reference TRBV2 and TRBJ2-7): EPEVTQTPSHQVTQMGQEVILRCVPISNHLYFYWYRQILGQKVEFLVSFYNNEISEKSEIFDDQFSVERPDGSNFTLKIRSTKLEDSAMYFCASSYRGNGYEQYFGPGTRLTVT.

This clone was detected once. The CDR3, as DNA: TGTGCCAGCTCACTGGACAATATTTGGACCCAGTACTTC. Translating gives CASSLDNIWTQYF. This chain connects TRBV18 to TRBJ2-5; TRBD1 is a possible D gene (5 bases). CDR1 and CDR2 from the germline V gene are KGHSH and LQKENI. The CDR3 has 13 amino acids. Trimming pared 4 bases from V and 7 bases from J, leaving 13 bases between.

In its sample, this clone was seen a few times. In the same sample, other DNA sequences code for this CDR3. The genes are TRBV30 and TRBJ1-3; D perhaps matches TRBD1 (6 bases). Germline CDR1 is GTSNPN and CDR2 is SVGIG (reference sequence). The CDR3 is made up of 15 amino acids. V lost 2 bases to trimming and J lost 0 bases, with 11 bases between them. The CDR3: CAWSPQGSSGNTIYF. The DNA for the CDR3 is TGTGCCTGGAGTCCACAGGGCAGCTCTGGAAACACCATATATTTT. Variable domain in full (rest from reference TRBV30 and TRBJ1-3): SQTIHQWPATLVQPVGSPLSLECTVEGTSNPNLYWYRQAAGRGLQLLFYSVGIGQISSEVPQNLSASRPQDRQFILSSKKLLLSDSGFYLCAWSPQGSSGNTIYFGEGSWLTVV.

Comments on this clone: A far larger clone is only one base removed, so a read error is likely. Within the sample, other DNA sequences also encode this same CDR3. The V and J genes are TRBV30 and TRBJ1-3; D remains ambiguous. CDR1 GTSNPN and CDR2 SVGIG come from the germline V gene (reference sequence). The CDR3 is 12 amino acids. The CDR3 spells CAWSVNGNTIYF. As DNA, the CDR3 is TGTGCCTGGAGTGTAAACGGAAACACCATATACTTT. Full variable domain (remainder filled in from reference TRBV30 and TRBJ1-3): SQTIHQWPATLVQPVGSPLSLECTVEGTSNPNLYWYRQAAGRGLQLLFYSVGIGQISSEVPQNLSASRPQDRQFILSSKKLLLSDSGFYLCAWSVNGNTIYFGEGSWLTVV.

This sequence joins TRBV7-9 and TRBJ1-1, with D hard to call. Germline values: CDR1 SEHNR, CDR2 FQNEAQ (reference sequence). The ends were cut back, 5 bases at V and 8 bases at J, with 18 bases in the middle. The CDR3 is 14 amino acids. CDR3 nucleotides: TGTGCCAGCAGCCCATTAGATGCCGCGTCGGAAGCTTTCTTT. This encodes CASSPLDAASEAFF. The full variable domain, rest sourced from reference TRBV7-9 and TRBJ1-1, is DTGVSQNPRHKITKRGQNVTFRCDPISEHNRLYWYRQTLGQGPEFLTYFQNEAQLEKSRLLSDRFSAERPKGSFSTLEIQRTEQGDSAMYLCASSPLDAASEAFFGQGTRLTVV.

This chain uses TRBV7-8 with TRBJ2-6, with D uncertain. There are 16 residues in the CDR3. With 5 bases removed from V and 1 base from J, the gap between germline ends came to 12 bases. CDR1 and CDR2 (germline): SGHVS, FQNEAQ. Written as DNA, the CDR3 is TGTGCCAGCAGCATGTCTCGCGTTTCTGGGGCCAACGTCCTGACTTTC. This codes for CASSMSRVSGANVLTF.

This clone was recorded a few times. The rearrangement links TRBV28 to TRBJ2-1; 8 bases are a match to TRBD2. CDR1 and CDR2 from the germline V gene are MDHEN and SYDVKM. The CDR3 extends over 16 amino acids. The junction had 10 bases not matched to a gene; V was cut back by 6 bases and J by 3 bases. This chain's CDR3 is CASRLGAGAIYNEQFF. The CDR3 bases are TGTGCCAGCAGGTTGGGAGCGGGAGCCATCTACAATGAGCAGTTCTTC.

The rearrangement links TRBV2 to TRBJ1-4; 7 positions agree with TRBD1. This CDR3 contains 15 residues. Germline trimming cut 6 bases from V and 3 bases from J; bases unmatched to any gene: 7. Germline V lookup: CDR1 SNHLY, CDR2 FYNNEI. CDR3: CASSLSTGPNEKLFF. The CDR3 region has the DNA TGTGCCAGCAGCCTATCGACAGGGCCTAATGAAAAACTGTTTTTT.

Only a few counts were recorded for this clone. The chain joins TRBV7-9 to TRBJ2-1; D unresolved. Germline V gene data show CDR1 as SEHNR and CDR2 as FQNEAQ (reference sequence). This CDR3 is 12 amino acids long. V lost 5 bases to trimming and J lost 9 bases, with 11 bases between them. The CDR3 region has the DNA TGTGCCAGCAGCAACGTCGTGGGTGAGCAGTTCTTC. As protein: CASSNVVGEQFF.

The chain couples TRBV11-2 to TRBJ2-7, with a possible D match to TRBD1 (5 bases). There are 14 residues in the CDR3. V was pared by 5 bases and J by 4 bases, with 15 bases between. In germline, CDR1 is SGHAT, CDR2 FQNNGV. CDR3 sequence: CASSTRVNKYEQYF. CDR3 nucleotide sequence: TGTGCCAGCAGCACCAGGGTAAATAAGTACGAGCAGTACTTC.

The J gene is TRBJ1-5, the V gene TRBV10-3, with TRBD1 identical over 8 bases. Germline V CDR1 and CDR2: ENHRY, SYGVKD. Germline trimming cut 8 bases from V and 2 bases from J; bases unmatched to any gene: 5. The CDR3 has 14 residues. The CDR3 is CAIAKDRGNQPQHF. DNA for the CDR3: TGTGCCATCGCAAAGGACAGGGGCAATCAGCCCCAGCATTTT.

The chain is built from TRBV27 and TRBJ1-2; 9 positions agree with TRBD1. This CDR3 is 16 amino acids long. Per germline, CDR1 MNHEY and CDR2 SMNVEV (reference sequence). V lost 5 bases and J lost 4; bases outside the gene matches: 11. The CDR3, as DNA: TGTGCCAGCAGTCCGCACCGGGACAGGGATTCCTATGGCTACACCTTC. Protein: CASSPHRDRDSYGYTF.